Described below is a single T cell receptor (beta chain) sequence and its context. Antigen unknown. Hyperthyroidism patients were newly diagnosed, had disease duration under 2 months, and were aged 18 to 65 years. This specimen belongs to a study of T cells in Graves' hyperthyroidism and ophthalmopathy. Study findings and constraints: Blood also contained most expanded thyroid clonotypes above 0.001.

Amplification targeted TCR beta CDR3 regions from RNA transcripts. A first-round RT-PCR of the TCR CDR3 used the HTBI primer set. TCRdb fed the multiplex PCR reads into MiXCR, producing one record per CDR3 protein. The sample comprises 600,000 to 750,000 distinct CDR3 sequences, approximately 15% of which are singletons, and around a sixth rests with the top ten. The CDR3 spans 14 residues. Per germline, CDR1 SGHRS and CDR2 YFSETQ. V was clipped by 4 bases and J by 4 bases; unmatched bases: 3. The V call is TRBV5-1, the J call TRBJ2-3, with TRBD2 matching 10 bases. What was sequenced was blood. This clonotype was obtained from a man aged 45-65 years with Graves' hyperthyroidism. The CDR3 reads CASSHGLAADTQYF. In DNA form, the CDR3 reads TGCGCCAGCAGCCATGGACTAGCGGCAGATACGCAGTATTTT. Full variable domain (outside the CDR3, taken from reference TRBV5-1 and TRBJ2-3): KAGVTQTPRYLIKTRGQQVTLSCSPISGHRSVSWYQQTPGQGLQFLFEYFSETQRNKGNFPGRFSGRQFSNSRSEMNVSTLELGDSALYLCASSHGLAADTQYFGPGTRLTVL.